The present T cell receptor (beta chain) was sequenced within a study of T cell responses to AZD1222 COVID-19 vaccine. This CDR3 is built from 15 residues. Germline V gives CDR1 LNHDA, CDR2 SQIVND (reference sequence). Trimming removed 0 bases at V and 7 bases at J, with 13 bases between. TCRdb's copy holds only in-frame clones and misses some; the assay was immunoSEQ multiplex PCR. The top ten clones hold 3.5% of a sample with about 120,000 clones, about 88% of them seen once. The chain has TRBV19 and TRBJ1-5; D ambiguous. This TCR was recovered from an adult who received the AZD1222 COVID-19 vaccine. The starting material was peripheral blood, obtained 28 days after the second AZD1222 dose. The CDR3 loop reads CASSIDPAREQPQHF. DNA for the CDR3: TGTGCCAGTAGTATAGATCCCGCCAGAGAACAGCCCCAGCATTTT.